This TCR beta chain was sequenced in a study of blood T cell repertoires in COVID-19. Looking at the study overall: Samples taken during acute and convalescent COVID-19 were collected in the United States, Italy and Spain. T cells, B-cell-depleted T cells, or PBMCs provided the cDNA or gDNA that served as material.

Authors' processing steps: Estimates of nucleated cell counts were drawn from the amplification of reference gene primers. Libraries were prepared by immunoSEQ multiplex PCR; TCRdb keeps only in-frame clonotypes and omits some of them. V and J calls and clone size are those listed in that table; D and trimming were worked out from the DNA. This table has some 70,000 clones, approximately 90% appearing once. Germline lookup yields CDR1 MDHEN and CDR2 SYDVKM. Trimming removed 7 bases from V and 5 bases from J, with 11 bases in between. There are 13 residues in the CDR3. J is TRBJ1-4 and V is TRBV28; no clear D gene. Sequencing used peripheral blood. This receptor was identified in an older woman with acute or convalescent COVID-19. The chain's CDR3 is CASTPRGNEKLFF. The CDR3 DNA reads as TGTGCCAGCACCCCGAGAGGGAATGAAAAACTGTTTTTT.